This T cell receptor (beta chain) is from a study of blood T cell repertoires in COVID-19. Overall study: The United States, Italy and Spain were the sources of the acute and convalescent COVID-19 samples. The cDNA or gDNA used as material had been derived from T cells, B-cell-depleted T cells, or PBMCs.

The V end lost 4 bases, the J end lost 2 bases, and 8 bases lay between the germline ends. The CDR3 length is 13 residues. The V gene's germline CDR1 is SGHNT and CDR2 YYREEE (reference sequence). TCRdb's copy holds only in-frame clones and misses some; the assay was immunoSEQ multiplex PCR. The profile shows 150,000 or so clones, roughly 87% of them singletons. Input material: PBMCs or T cells enriched from blood (not recorded which). This TCR was recovered from a woman between 35 and 50 years old who had been exposed to COVID-19. The chain employs TRBV5-4 and TRBJ2-3; D gene ambiguous. CDR3 coding DNA: TGTGCCAGCAGCCTGACTTACACAGATACGCAGTATTTT. Residues: CASSLTYTDTQYF. Drawing the rest from reference TRBV5-4 and TRBJ2-3, the complete variable domain is ETGVTQSPTHLIKTRGQQVTLRCSSQSGHNTVSWYQQALGQGPQFIFQYYREEENGRGNFPPRFSGLQFPNYSSELNVNALELDDSALYLCASSLTYTDTQYFGPGTRLTVL.